This T cell receptor (beta chain) originates from a study of T-cell reconstitution after alpha-beta-depleted transplantation in children. TCRbeta library preparation incorporated unique molecular identifiers. TCRdb used MiXCR to reprocess the PCR reads, holding one entry per CDR3 protein. The profile shows hundreds of thousands of distinct CDR3 sequences, roughly a tenth of them singletons. From germline, CDR1 is KGHSH and CDR2 LQKENI. This CDR3 is 17 amino acids long. The J segment lost 3 bases and the V segment lost 4 bases, leaving 5 bases of the junction unmatched. Study-wide results and caveats: At the one-year point after transplant, T-cell counts and TCRbeta diversity were found to come mostly from T cells that had been newly produced. Alpha-beta T cells about two months after transplant reportedly derived from several hundred expanded graft clones. Some patients' high day-60 TCRbeta diversity was traced to surviving recipient T cells and thymic progenitors.

This clonotype was detected many times. Antigen unknown. This sequence joins TRBV18 and TRBJ2-3; 15 bases fit TRBD2. The receptor was isolated from a child under two years old with acute myeloid leukemia, due to receive a stem cell transplant. The source was PBMCs, collected before TCRalphabeta/CD19-depleted stem cell transplant. The DNA of the CDR3 is TGTGCCAGCTCACGACCGGGACTAGCGGGGGGAACAGATACGCAGTATTTT. Translated: CASSRPGLAGGTDTQYF.